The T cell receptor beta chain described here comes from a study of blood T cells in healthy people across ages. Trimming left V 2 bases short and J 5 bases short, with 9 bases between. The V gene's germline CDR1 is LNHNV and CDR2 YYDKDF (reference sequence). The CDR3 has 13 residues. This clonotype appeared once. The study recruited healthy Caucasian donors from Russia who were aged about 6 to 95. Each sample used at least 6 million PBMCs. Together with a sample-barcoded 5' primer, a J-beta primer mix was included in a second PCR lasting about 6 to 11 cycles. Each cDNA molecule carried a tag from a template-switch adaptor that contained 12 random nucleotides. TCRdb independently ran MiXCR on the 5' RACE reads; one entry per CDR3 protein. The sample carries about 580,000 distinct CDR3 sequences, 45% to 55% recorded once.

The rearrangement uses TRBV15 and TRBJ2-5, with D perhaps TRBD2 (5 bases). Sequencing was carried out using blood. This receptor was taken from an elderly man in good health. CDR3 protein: CATSRYGGETQYF. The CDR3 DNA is TGTGCCACCAGCAGATATGGCGGGGAGACCCAGTACTTC. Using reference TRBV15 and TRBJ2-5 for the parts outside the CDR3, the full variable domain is DAMVIQNPRYQVTQFGKPVTLSCSQTLNHNVMYWYQQKSSQAPKLLFHYYDKDFNNEADTPDNFQSRRPNTSFCFLDIRSPGLGDTAMYLCATSRYGGETQYFGPGTRLLVL.